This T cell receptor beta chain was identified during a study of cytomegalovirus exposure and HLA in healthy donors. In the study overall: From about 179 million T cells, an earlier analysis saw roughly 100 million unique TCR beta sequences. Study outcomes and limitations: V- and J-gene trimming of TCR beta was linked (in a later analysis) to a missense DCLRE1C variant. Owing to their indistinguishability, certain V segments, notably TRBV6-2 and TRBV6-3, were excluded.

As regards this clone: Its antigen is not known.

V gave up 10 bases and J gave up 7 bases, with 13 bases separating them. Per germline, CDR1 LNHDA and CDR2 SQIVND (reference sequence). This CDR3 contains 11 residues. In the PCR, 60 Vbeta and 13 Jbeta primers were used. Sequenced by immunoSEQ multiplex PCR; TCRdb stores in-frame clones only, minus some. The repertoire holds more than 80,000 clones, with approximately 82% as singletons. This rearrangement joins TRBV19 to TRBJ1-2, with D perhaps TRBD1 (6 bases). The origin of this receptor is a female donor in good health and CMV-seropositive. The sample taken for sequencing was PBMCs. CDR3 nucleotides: TGTGCCATATCGACAGGCCTTGGCTACACCTTC. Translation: CAISTGLGYTF.